Each of the 24 T cell receptor beta chains below was sequenced from the same sample in a study of CD8+ T cells in alopecia areata. Treatment here: oral pan-JAK inhibitor, 5-10 mg twice daily. RNA extraction and reverse transcription yielded cDNA as sequencing template. The method was immunoSEQ multiplex PCR; TCRdb's version includes in-frame clones alone and lacks a portion of them. The sample records 70,000 or so clones, around 29% being singletons. The sequencing here drew on CD8+ T cells sorted from blood, taken at week 4, from a patient treated with tofacitinib. These receptors were obtained from a human donor with alopecia areata.

The chain employs TRBV29-1 and TRBJ1-3; no clear D. The CDR3 is made up of 13 amino acids. With 4 bases removed from V and 0 bases from J, the gap between germline ends came to 7 bases. Germline assignment: CDR1 SQVTM and CDR2 ANQGSEA. The CDR3 nucleotides are TGCAGCGTTGCTGGATACTCTGGAAACACCATATATTTT. It translates to CSVAGYSGNTIYF.

A few counts support this clone. V is TRBV29-1 and J is TRBJ2-5; D is ambiguous. The CDR3 has 12 residues. V was clipped by 7 bases and J by 5 bases, with 14 bases between them. Germline lookup yields CDR1 SQVTM and CDR2 ANQGSEA. The CDR3 reads CSADDIEETQYF. The CDR3 DNA follows: TGCAGCGCAGACGACATCGAGGAGACCCAGTACTTC.

This chain links TRBV7-2 with TRBJ2-7, with a weak D call TRBD1 (6 bases). CDR1 and CDR2 from the germline V gene are SGHTA and FQGNSA. The CDR3 has 15 amino acids. V gave up 7 bases and J gave up 5 bases, with 21 bases separating them. The CDR3 is CASNAWGQGPHEQYF. The CDR3 DNA sequence: TGTGCCAGCAACGCTTGGGGGCAGGGCCCCCACGAGCAGTACTTC.

This chain links TRBV19 with TRBJ2-2; D not resolved. CDR1 and CDR2 from the germline V gene are LNHDA and SQIVND (reference sequence). Trimming took 7 bases from V and 6 from J, leaving 12 bases between them. CDR3 length equals 13 residues. CDR3 region: CASMIGFPGELFF. CDR3 coding DNA: TGTGCCAGTATGATAGGTTTCCCCGGGGAGCTGTTTTTT.

The rearrangement uses TRBV4-3 and TRBJ2-7, with D possibly TRBD2 on 6 matching bases. Trimming took 4 bases from V and 0 from J, leaving 10 bases between them. Germline values: CDR1 LGHNA, CDR2 YSLEER. This CDR3 contains 14 residues. The CDR3 here is CASSPGTRSYEQYF. The CDR3, as DNA: TGCGCCAGCAGCCCCGGGACTCGCTCCTACGAGCAGTACTTC.

This clone was seen a handful of times. The chain joins TRBV29-1 to TRBJ2-5; D gene uncertain. The J call may not be correct, given that the DNA end is closer to TRBJ2-7. The germline V gene has CDR1 SQVTM and CDR2 ANQGSEA. This CDR3 comprises 11 residues. CDR3 protein: CSVADGREQYF. For the CDR3, the DNA is TGCAGCGTTGCAGACGGGCGCGAGCAGTACTTC.

The rearrangement links TRBV29-1 to TRBJ2-7; possible D gene TRBD2, 7 bases. V was pared by 7 bases and J by 0 bases, with 16 bases between. CDR1 is SQVTM, CDR2 ANQGSEA, per germline. This CDR3 spans 14 amino acids. CDR3: CSAMGGQSSYEQYF. The CDR3 DNA sequence: TGCAGCGCCATGGGGGGGCAGAGCTCCTACGAGCAGTACTTC.

This clone was seen a handful of times. The J gene is TRBJ2-5, the V gene TRBV7-9; maybe TRBD1 (6 bases). With the DNA end fitting TRBJ2-7 better, the J assignment may be wrong. Germline CDR1 SEHNR, CDR2 FQNEAQ (reference sequence). The CDR3 length is 14 residues. DNA for the CDR3: TGTGCCAGCAGCCTACCGGGACACCTCTACGAGCAGTACTTC. It codes for CASSLPGHLYEQYF.

The chain has TRBV29-1 and TRBJ2-7; D is perhaps TRBD1 or TRBD2 (7 bases each). CDR3 size: 11 residues. CDR1 and CDR2 from the germline V gene are SQVTM and ANQGSEA. Trimming shortened V by 8 bases and J by 7 bases, and 15 bases separated the two germline ends. For the CDR3, the DNA is TGCAGCCTTCGACAGGGAGGGGAGCAGTACTTC. Translation: CSLRQGGEQYF.

There are a few counts of this clone. The chain uses TRBV29-1 and TRBJ1-1; unclear D gene. The ends were cut back, 4 bases at V and 1 base at J, with 7 bases in the middle. The CDR3 sequence is 12 residues long. From germline, CDR1 is SQVTM and CDR2 ANQGSEA. CDR3 nucleotide sequence: TGCAGCGTTGTCGACGGGAACACTGAAGCTTTCTTT. Residues: CSVVDGNTEAFF.

This rearrangement joins TRBV30 to TRBJ2-5; no reliable D call. Trimming shortened V by 3 bases and J by 7 bases, and 12 bases separated the two germline ends. The CDR3 extends over 12 amino acids. Germline CDR1 and CDR2: GTSNPN and SVGIG (reference sequence). CDR3 DNA: TGTGCCTGGAGGGTAGTAGTTGGGACCCAGTACTTC. It yields the protein CAWRVVVGTQYF.

The chain is built from TRBV29-1 and TRBJ2-7, with D uncertain. The CDR3 length is 13 residues. Germline CDR1 and CDR2: SQVTM and ANQGSEA. V lost 1 base, J lost 5 bases, and 12 bases lay in between. The CDR3 DNA reads TGCAGCGTTGAAGGCAGTTCTCCCCACGAGCAGTACTTC. Protein sequence: CSVEGSSPHEQYF.

Comment on this clone: Distinct nucleotide sequences in the sample also encode this CDR3. The V gene is TRBV7-9, the J gene TRBJ1-1; D is undetermined. The CDR3 is 11 residues long. Between the trimmed V and J ends, which lost 5 bases and 1 base, there was a span of 2 bases. CDR1 is SEHNR, CDR2 FQNEAQ, per germline (reference sequence). The CDR3 protein is CASSQNTEAFF. CDR3 coding DNA: TGTGCCAGCAGCCAGAACACTGAAGCTTTCTTT.

The chain combines TRBV30 with TRBJ2-5; D is uncertain. This CDR3 region has 15 residues. The V end lost 0 bases, the J end lost 2 bases, and 13 bases lay between the germline ends. The germline V gene encodes CDR1 GTSNPN and CDR2 SVGIG (reference sequence). CDR3 coding DNA: TGTGCCTGGAGTGTTGTTGTTAGGGTGCAAGAGACCCAGTACTTC. Protein: CAWSVVVRVQETQYF. Drawing the rest from reference TRBV30 and TRBJ2-5, the complete variable domain is SQTIHQWPATLVQPVGSPLSLECTVEGTSNPNLYWYRQAAGRGLQLLFYSVGIGQISSEVPQNLSASRPQDRQFILSSKKLLLSDSGFYLCAWSVVVRVQETQYFGPGTRLLVL.

The genes are TRBV30 and TRBJ1-1; D remains unclear. CDR3 length: 13 amino acids. Deletions cut 0 bases from V and 0 bases from J, with 5 bases between. Per germline, CDR1 GTSNPN and CDR2 SVGIG (reference sequence). CDR3 region: CAWSVLLNTEAFF. The CDR3 region has the DNA TGTGCCTGGAGTGTACTCTTGAACACTGAAGCTTTCTTT.

This chain uses TRBV25-1 with TRBJ2-3; D is undetermined. CDR1 is MGHDK and CDR2 is SYGVNS in the germline V gene. Trimming shortened V by 1 base and J by 3 bases, and 8 bases separated the two germline ends. The CDR3 covers 14 residues. CDR3 sequence: CASSEWLGTDTQYF. The CDR3 DNA reads TGTGCCAGCAGTGAATGGCTGGGAACAGATACGCAGTATTTT.

V is TRBV15 and J is TRBJ1-4, with 8 positions matching TRBD1. V shed 1 base, J shed 6 bases, and the junction held 1 base outside the gene matches. The germline CDR1 and CDR2 sequences are LNHNV and YYDKDF (reference sequence). This CDR3 is 14 amino acids long. CDR3 amino acids: CATSRVQGDEKLFF. The CDR3, as DNA: TGTGCCACCAGCAGAGTACAGGGGGATGAAAAACTGTTTTTT. Using reference TRBV15 and TRBJ1-4 for the parts outside the CDR3, the full variable domain is DAMVIQNPRYQVTQFGKPVTLSCSQTLNHNVMYWYQQKSSQAPKLLFHYYDKDFNNEADTPDNFQSRRPNTSFCFLDIRSPGLGDTAMYLCATSRVQGDEKLFFGSGTQLSVL.

The chain employs TRBV10-2 and TRBJ2-7; no firm D call. Per the germline V gene, CDR1 is WSHSY and CDR2 is SAAADI. With 6 bases removed from V and 6 bases from J, the gap between germline ends came to 9 bases. This CDR3 region has 11 residues. CDR3 DNA: TGCGCCAGCAGCGAAGGACCCGAGCAGTACTTC. Translating it yields CASSEGPEQYF.

This clone appeared once. This sequence joins TRBV27 and TRBJ1-5, with a possible D match to TRBD1 (6 bases). V lost 3 bases to trimming and J lost 7 bases, with 13 bases between them. The CDR3 is 14 amino acids. Germline values: CDR1 MNHEY, CDR2 SMNVEV (reference sequence). The DNA for the CDR3 is TGTGCCAGCAGTTTTCGGGCAGGGGTCCAGCCCCAGCATTTT. It codes for CASSFRAGVQPQHF.

This clone was picked up one time. The rearrangement joins TRBV5-6 to TRBJ1-1, with 8 bases lining up with TRBD1. The CDR3 length is 13 residues. Trimming cost V 0 bases and J 10 bases; bases outside gene matches: 5. Germline V CDR1 and CDR2: SGHDT, YYEEEE. The CDR3 region has the DNA TGTGCCAGCAGCTTGGCACAGGGGGTGGGAGCTTTCTTT. This translates into CASSLAQGVGAFF.

A few counts support this clone. The rearrangement uses TRBV6-5 and TRBJ2-5; 10 bases agree with TRBD2. With V trimmed by 2 bases and J by 5 bases, 8 bases remained unmatched. Germline values: CDR1 MNHEY, CDR2 SVGAGI. The length of the CDR3 is 16 residues. The CDR3 is CASSYVASGSGETQYF. CDR3 nucleotides: TGTGCCAGCAGTTACGTTGCTAGCGGGAGCGGGGAGACCCAGTACTTC.

In its sample, this clone was seen a few times. The rearrangement uses TRBV29-1 and TRBJ1-1; D gene ambiguous. Trimming pared 7 bases from V and 4 bases from J, leaving 10 bases between. In germline, CDR1 is SQVTM, CDR2 ANQGSEA. The CDR3 has 11 residues. The CDR3 nucleotides read TGCAGCGCCGTCCCCGCCACTGAAGCTTTCTTT. This translates into CSAVPATEAFF.

In this sample, this clone turned up a few times. This chain links TRBV27 with TRBJ2-3; 9 positions agree with TRBD1. The V and J ends lost 3 bases and 3 bases, in that order; junction bases with no gene match: 7. The CDR3 sequence is 16 residues long. Germline CDR1 and CDR2: MNHEY and SMNVEV (reference sequence). This CDR3 is CASSFFGTGWTDTQYF. The CDR3 DNA reads as TGTGCCAGCAGTTTTTTCGGGACAGGGTGGACAGATACGCAGTATTTT.

This clone has a handful of counts. J is TRBJ1-3 and V is TRBV4-1, with a weak D call TRBD1 (5 bases). Germline CDR1 reads MGHRA; CDR2 reads YSYEKL. The germline V and J ends were trimmed by 0 bases and 3 bases, with 15 bases remaining between them. This CDR3 comprises 17 residues. CDR3 region: CASSQELRQGGGNTIYF. In DNA, the CDR3 is TGCGCCAGCAGCCAAGAATTGCGGCAGGGAGGTGGAAACACCATATATTTT.